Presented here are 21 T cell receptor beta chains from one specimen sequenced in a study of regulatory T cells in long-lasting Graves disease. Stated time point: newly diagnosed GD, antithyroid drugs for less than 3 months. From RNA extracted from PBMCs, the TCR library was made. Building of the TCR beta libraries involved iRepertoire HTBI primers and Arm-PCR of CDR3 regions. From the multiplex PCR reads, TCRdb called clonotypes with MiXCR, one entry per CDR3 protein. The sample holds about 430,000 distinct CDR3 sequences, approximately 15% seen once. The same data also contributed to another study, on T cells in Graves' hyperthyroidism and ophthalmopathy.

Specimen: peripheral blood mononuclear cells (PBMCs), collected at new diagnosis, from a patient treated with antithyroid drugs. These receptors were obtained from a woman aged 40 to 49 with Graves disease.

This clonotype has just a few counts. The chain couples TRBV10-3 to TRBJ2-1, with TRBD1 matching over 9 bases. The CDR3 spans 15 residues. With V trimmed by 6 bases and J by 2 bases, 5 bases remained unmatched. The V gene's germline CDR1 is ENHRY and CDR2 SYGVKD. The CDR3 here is CAIRAGTGTYNEQFF. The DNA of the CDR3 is TGTGCCATCAGGGCGGGGACAGGGACCTACAATGAGCAGTTCTTC.

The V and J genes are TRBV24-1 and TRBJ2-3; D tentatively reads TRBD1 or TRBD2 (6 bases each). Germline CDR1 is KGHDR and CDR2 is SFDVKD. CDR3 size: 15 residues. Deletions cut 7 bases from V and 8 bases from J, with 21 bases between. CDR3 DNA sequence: TGTGCCACCAGCACATCCGGGGGCTGGGCGGCTACGCAGTATTTT. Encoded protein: CATSTSGGWAATQYF.

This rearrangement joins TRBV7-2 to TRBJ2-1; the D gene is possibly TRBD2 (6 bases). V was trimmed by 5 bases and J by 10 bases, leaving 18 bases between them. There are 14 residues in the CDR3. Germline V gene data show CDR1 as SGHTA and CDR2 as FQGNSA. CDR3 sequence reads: CASSPGLPTDEQFF. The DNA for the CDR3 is TGTGCCAGCAGCCCAGGACTACCCACTGACGAGCAGTTCTTC.

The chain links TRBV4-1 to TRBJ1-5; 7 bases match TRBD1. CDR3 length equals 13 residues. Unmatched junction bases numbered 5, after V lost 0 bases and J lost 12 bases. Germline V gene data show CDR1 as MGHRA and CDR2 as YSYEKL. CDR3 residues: CASSQDIQGLQHF. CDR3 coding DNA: TGCGCCAGCAGCCAAGATATACAGGGGCTCCAGCATTTT.

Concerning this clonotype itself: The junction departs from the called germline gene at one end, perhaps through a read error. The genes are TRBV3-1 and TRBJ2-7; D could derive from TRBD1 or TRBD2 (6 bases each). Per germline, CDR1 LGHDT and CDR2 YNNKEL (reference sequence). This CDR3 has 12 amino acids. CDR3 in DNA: TGTGCCAGCAGCCAACTCGGGGGCCCGTTTGAGTTC. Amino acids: CASSQLGGPFEF.

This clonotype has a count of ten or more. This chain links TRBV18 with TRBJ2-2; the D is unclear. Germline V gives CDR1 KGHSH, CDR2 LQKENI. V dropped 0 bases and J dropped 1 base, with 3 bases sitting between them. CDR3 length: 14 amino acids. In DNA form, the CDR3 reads TGTGCCAGCTCACCACCAGGGAACACCGGGGAGCTGTTTTTT. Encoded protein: CASSPPGNTGELFF. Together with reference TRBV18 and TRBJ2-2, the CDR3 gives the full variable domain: NAGVMQNPRHLVRRRGQEARLRCSPMKGHSHVYWYRQLPEEGLKFMVYLQKENIIDESGMPKERFSAEFPKEGPSILRIQQVVRGDSAAYFCASSPPGNTGELFFGEGSRLTVL.

The CDR3 DNA is TGTGCCAGCAGTGGAGCGGGAGAAGGGCACGGGGAGCTGTTTTTT. Its translation is CASSGAGEGHGELFF. J is TRBJ2-2 and V is TRBV28, with 8 positions matching TRBD2. CDR1 and CDR2 from the germline V gene are MDHEN and SYDVKM. The CDR3 runs 15 residues. V lost 5 bases to trimming and J lost 7 bases; unmatched junction nucleotides: 9.

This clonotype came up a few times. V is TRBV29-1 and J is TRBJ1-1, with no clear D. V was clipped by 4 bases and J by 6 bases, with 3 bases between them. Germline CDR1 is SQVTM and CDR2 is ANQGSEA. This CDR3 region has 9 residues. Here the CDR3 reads CSVAPEAFF. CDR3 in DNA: TGCAGCGTTGCCCCTGAAGCTTTCTTT.

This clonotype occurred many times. The CDR3 region is CSASSGNSNQPQHF. CDR3 DNA sequence: TGCAGTGCTAGTTCCGGTAATAGCAATCAGCCCCAGCATTTT. This chain uses TRBV20-1 with TRBJ1-5, with D uncertain. The CDR3 totals 14 residues. V was trimmed by 3 bases and J by 0 bases, leaving 9 bases between them. The germline V gene has CDR1 DFQATT and CDR2 SNEGSKA (reference sequence).

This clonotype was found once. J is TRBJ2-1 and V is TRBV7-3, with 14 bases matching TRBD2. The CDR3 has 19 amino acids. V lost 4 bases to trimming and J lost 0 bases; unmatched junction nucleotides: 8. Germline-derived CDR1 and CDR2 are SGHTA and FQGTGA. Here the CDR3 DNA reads TGTGCCAGCAGCTCCAAGGGACTAGCGGGAGCAGGCTCCTACAATGAGCAGTTCTTC. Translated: CASSSKGLAGAGSYNEQFF.

CDR3 in amino acids: CASSWTAGLDEQYF. The CDR3 DNA reads as TGCGCCAGCAGCTGGACCGCGGGGCTGGACGAGCAGTACTTC. The genes are TRBV5-1 and TRBJ2-7, with D maybe TRBD2 (6 bases). Between the trimmed V and J ends, which lost 3 bases and 5 bases, there was a span of 15 bases. CDR1 SGHRS and CDR2 YFSETQ come from the germline V gene. This CDR3 region has 14 residues.

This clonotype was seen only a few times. In nucleotides, the CDR3 is TGTGCCACCGCCCAGCGGGAGGGCCCCCAGGAGCAGTTCTTC. Its protein is CATAQREGPQEQFF. The rearrangement links TRBV13 to TRBJ2-5, with 10 bases that match TRBD2. The J call may not be correct, given that the DNA end is closer to TRBJ2-1. The CDR3 sequence is 14 residues long. Germline V gene lookup returns CDR1 PRHDT and CDR2 FYEKMQ (reference sequence).

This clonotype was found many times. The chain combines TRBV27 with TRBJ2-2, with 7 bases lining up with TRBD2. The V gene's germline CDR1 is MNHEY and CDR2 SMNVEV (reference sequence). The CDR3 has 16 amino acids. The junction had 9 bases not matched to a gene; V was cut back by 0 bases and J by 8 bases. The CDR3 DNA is TGTGCCAGCAGTTTATCGATGGCGGGGGTTGGTGGGGAGCTGTTTTTT. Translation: CASSLSMAGVGGELFF.

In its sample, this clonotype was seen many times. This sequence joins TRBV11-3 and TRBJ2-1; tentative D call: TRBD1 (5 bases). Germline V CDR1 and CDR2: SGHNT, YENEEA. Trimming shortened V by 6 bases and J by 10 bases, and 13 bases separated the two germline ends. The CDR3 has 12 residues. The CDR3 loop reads CASSFLGLEQFF. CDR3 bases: TGTGCCAGCAGTTTTCTGGGGCTGGAGCAGTTCTTC.

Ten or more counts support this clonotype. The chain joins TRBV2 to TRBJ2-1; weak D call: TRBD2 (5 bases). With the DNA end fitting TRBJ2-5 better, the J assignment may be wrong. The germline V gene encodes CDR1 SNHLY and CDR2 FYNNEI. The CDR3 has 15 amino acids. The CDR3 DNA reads TGTGCCAGCCCGGATGGAGGCAGGAGCGATGGGACCCAGTACTTC. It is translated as CASPDGGRSDGTQYF.

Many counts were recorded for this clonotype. The CDR3: CASSEEGQPYEQYF. As DNA, the CDR3 is TGTGCCAGCAGTGAAGAGGGACAGCCCTACGAGCAGTACTTC. This chain links TRBV2 with TRBJ2-7; 7 bases agree with TRBD1. The CDR3 has 14 amino acids. J was trimmed by 2 bases and V by 1 base; bases with no gene match: 2. From germline, CDR1 is SNHLY and CDR2 FYNNEI. Full variable domain (outside the CDR3, taken from reference TRBV2 and TRBJ2-7): EPEVTQTPSHQVTQMGQEVILRCVPISNHLYFYWYRQILGQKVEFLVSFYNNEISEKSEIFDDQFSVERPDGSNFTLKIRSTKLEDSAMYFCASSEEGQPYEQYFGPGTRLTVT.

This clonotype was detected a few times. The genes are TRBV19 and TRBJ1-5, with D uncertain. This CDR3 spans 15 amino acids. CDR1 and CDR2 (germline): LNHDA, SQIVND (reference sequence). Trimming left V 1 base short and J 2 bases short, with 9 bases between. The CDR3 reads CASSIGTRGNQPQHF. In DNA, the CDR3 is TGTGCCAGTAGTATAGGGACGAGGGGCAATCAGCCCCAGCATTTT.

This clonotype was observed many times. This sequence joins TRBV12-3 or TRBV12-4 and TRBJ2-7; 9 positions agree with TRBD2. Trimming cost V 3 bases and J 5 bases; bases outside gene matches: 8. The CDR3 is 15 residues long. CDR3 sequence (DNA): TGTGCCAGCAGTTTTATGGCGGGAGGGCCCCACGAGCAGTACTTC. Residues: CASSFMAGGPHEQYF.

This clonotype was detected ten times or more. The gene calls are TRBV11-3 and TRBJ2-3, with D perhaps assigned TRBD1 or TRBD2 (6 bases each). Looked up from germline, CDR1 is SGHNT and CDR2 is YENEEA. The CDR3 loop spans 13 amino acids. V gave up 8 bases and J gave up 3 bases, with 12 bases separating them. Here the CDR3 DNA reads TGTGCCAGCGTCGTAGGGGGGACAGATACGCAGTATTTT. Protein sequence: CASVVGGTDTQYF.

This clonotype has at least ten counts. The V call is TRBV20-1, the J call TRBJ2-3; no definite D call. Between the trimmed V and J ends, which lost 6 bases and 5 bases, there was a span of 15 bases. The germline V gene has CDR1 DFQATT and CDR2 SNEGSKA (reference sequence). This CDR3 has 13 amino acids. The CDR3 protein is CSAKAQRKDTQYF. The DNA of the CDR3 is TGCAGTGCAAAGGCACAGAGGAAAGATACGCAGTATTTT.

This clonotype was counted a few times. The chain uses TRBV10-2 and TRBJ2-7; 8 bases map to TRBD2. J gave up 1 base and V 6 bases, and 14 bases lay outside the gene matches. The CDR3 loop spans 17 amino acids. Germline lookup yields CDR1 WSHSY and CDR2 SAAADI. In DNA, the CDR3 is TGCGCCAGCAGGAATATACCATTAGCGGGGCTTTCCTACGAGCAGTACTTC. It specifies CASRNIPLAGLSYEQYF.